This TCR beta chain was captured by sequencing in a study of blood T cell repertoires in COVID-19. The V gene's germline CDR1 is KGHDR and CDR2 SFDVKD. The CDR3 consists of 13 residues. V shed 7 bases and J 6 bases; nucleotides not matched to a gene: 4. Sequenced by immunoSEQ multiplex PCR; TCRdb stores in-frame clones only, minus some. Here the sample spans around 270,000 clones, about 89% being singletons. This receptor was taken from a man between 40 and 49 years old with acute or convalescent COVID-19. Sequenced sample: peripheral blood. This chain links TRBV24-1 with TRBJ2-1; 8 bases are a match to TRBD1. CDR3 DNA: TGTGCCACCAGCGCTACAGGGGGCAATGAGCAGTTCTTC. Translation gives CATSATGGNEQFF.